These T cell receptor beta chains were read from a single sample in a study of T-cell reconstitution after alpha-beta-depleted transplantation in children. TCRdb redid the calling of the PCR reads with MiXCR, one entry per CDR3 protein. The repertoire has about 200,000 distinct CDR3 sequences, roughly 8.1% of them found once; the top ten carry 35% to 40%. The material was PBMCs, mostly from graft donor cells, obtained 360 days after TCRalphabeta/CD19-depleted stem cell transplant. All receptors come from a male patient under 10 years old who had a stem cell transplant for acute myeloid leukemia, so the T cells may come from the graft donor. The CDR3 runs from the conserved cysteine through the conserved F or W. Fields, in order: V gene, D gene, J gene, clone size, CDR3 protein, CDR3 DNA. A D gene is named only where the DNA matches it firmly. Some rows mark clone size as missing; the rest say once, few, many or name a class of expanded clone.

TRBV5-1,TRBD1,TRBJ2-4,many,CASSLQGAEDIQYF,TGCGCCAGCAGCTTACAGGGGGCGGAGGACATTCAGTACTTC
TRBV15,TRBD2,TRBJ2-5,few,CATSSGLVQETQYF,TGTGCCACCAGCAGTGGACTAGTTCAAGAGACCCAGTACTTC
TRBV2,-,TRBJ2-6,many,CASISGTSKPNSGANVLTF,TGTGCCAGCATCTCCGGGACATCAAAACCCAACTCTGGGGCCAACGTCCTGACTTTC
TRBV12-3/TRBV12-4,TRBD2,TRBJ2-3,many,CASSPIGLATDTQYF,TGTGCCAGCAGTCCAATCGGACTAGCCACAGATACGCAGTATTTT
TRBV27,TRBD1,TRBJ1-5,many,CASSPQGGRNQPQHF,TGTGCCAGCAGTCCTCAGGGGGGCCGCAATCAGCCCCAGCATTTT
TRBV29-1,TRBD1,TRBJ1-1,many,CSVADREDTEAFF,TGCAGCGTTGCTGACAGGGAGGACACTGAAGCTTTCTTT
TRBV5-1,-,TRBJ2-7,few,CASSPASGRQYF,TGCGCCAGCAGCCCCGCGTCCGGTAGGCAGTACTTC
TRBV5-5,-,TRBJ1-5,-,CASSLWRQPQHF,TGTGCCAGCAGCTTGTGGCGTCAGCCCCAGCATTTT
TRBV18,-,TRBJ2-1,many,CASSPNDLSGGGEQFF,TGTGCCAGCTCCCCGAACGACTTGTCTGGGGGGGGCGAGCAGTTCTTC
TRBV20-1,-,TRBJ2-1,-,CSATTHRAPPYNEQFF,TGCAGTGCCACAACACACAGGGCTCCCCCATACAATGAGCAGTTCTTC
TRBV28,-,TRBJ2-3,-,CASSLSGTASTDTQYF,TGTGCCAGCAGTCTCTCCGGGACGGCTAGCACAGATACGCAGTATTTT
TRBV6-1,-,TRBJ2-2,few,CASPEVGRGGPNTGELFF,TGTGCCAGCCCTGAGGTGGGCAGGGGGGGCCCTAACACCGGGGAGCTGTTTTTT
TRBV7-3,-,TRBJ2-1,-,CASSSKGTSPPYNEQFF,TGTGCCAGCAGCTCGAAAGGGACTTCCCCCCCCTACAATGAGCAGTTCTTC
TRBV10-3,TRBD1,TRBJ2-2,-,CATTGTGVPTLTLRELFF,TGTGCCACGACCGGGACAGGGGTTCCGACCCTGACCCTTCGGGAGCTGTTTTTT
TRBV18,-,TRBJ2-3,few,CATGVGTSTDTQYF,TGTGCCACCGGTGTCGGGACTTCCACAGATACGCAGTATTTT
TRBV6-1,TRBD2,TRBJ2-4,-,CATLGWGGVIQYF,TGTGCCACCCTCGGTTGGGGGGGTGTCATTCAGTACTTC
TRBV12-3/TRBV12-4,TRBD2,TRBJ2-1,few,CASSYRTSGKNEQFF,TGTGCCAGCAGTTATCGGACTAGCGGGAAGAATGAGCAGTTCTTC
TRBV5-5,-,TRBJ1-4,many,CASSRTGPTNEKLFF,TGTGCCAGCAGCCGTACAGGGCCAACTAATGAAAAACTGTTTTTT
TRBV5-1,TRBD1,TRBJ1-1,-,CASSPRRGQGADTEAFF,TGCGCCAGCAGCCCGAGGAGGGGACAGGGGGCGGACACTGAAGCTTTCTTT
TRBV5-5,TRBD2,TRBJ2-3,few,CASSSLAGGSTDTQYF,TGTGCCAGCAGCTCTCTAGCGGGGGGCAGCACAGATACGCAGTATTTT
TRBV20-1,-,TRBJ2-1,many,CSALGGGSRLYNEQFF,TGCAGTGCCCTCGGTGGGGGCTCAAGGCTGTACAATGAGCAGTTCTTC
TRBV12-3/TRBV12-4,-,TRBJ2-5,many,CASSLVATEETQYF,TGTGCCAGCAGTTTAGTCGCTACCGAAGAGACCCAGTACTTC
TRBV7-6,-,TRBJ1-4,-,CASSPRGNEKLFF,TGTGCCAGCAGCCCAAGGGGGAATGAAAAACTGTTTTTT
TRBV28,-,TRBJ1-1,-,CASSLLGSPGLSNTEAFF,TGTGCCAGCAGTTTACTCGGTTCCCCCGGCCTTTCGAACACTGAAGCTTTCTTT
TRBV29-1,-,TRBJ2-1,-,CSVARDYNEQFF,TGCAGCGTCGCCAGGGACTACAATGAGCAGTTCTTC
TRBV20-1,TRBD1,TRBJ2-2,-,CSARDGQGAPGELFF,TGCAGTGCTAGAGATGGGCAGGGGGCCCCCGGGGAGCTGTTTTTT
TRBV20-1,-,TRBJ2-5,many,CSARQGFQETQYF,TGCAGTGCTAGACAGGGCTTCCAAGAGACCCAGTACTTC
TRBV27,TRBD2,TRBJ2-7,-,CASSLIAGELDEQYF,TGTGCCAGCAGTCTTATAGCGGGAGAGCTAGACGAGCAGTACTTC
TRBV6-2/TRBV6-3,TRBD2,TRBJ2-1,many,CASSYGTSGRGTPIF,TGTGCCAGCAGTTACGGGACTAGCGGGAGAGGGACGCCGATCTTC
TRBV5-1,TRBD1,TRBJ1-4,-,CASSLGTTGCYGKLFF,TGCGCCAGCAGCTTGGGGACGACAGGGTGCTACGGAAAACTGTTTTTT
TRBV12-3/TRBV12-4,-,TRBJ1-4,many,CASSLRAGVEKLFF,TGTGCCAGCAGTTTAAGAGCGGGCGTGGAAAAACTGTTTTTT
TRBV7-2,-,TRBJ2-2,-,CASSGTTGRPNTGELFF,TGTGCCAGCAGCGGCACAACAGGGCGTCCGAACACCGGGGAGCTGTTTTTT